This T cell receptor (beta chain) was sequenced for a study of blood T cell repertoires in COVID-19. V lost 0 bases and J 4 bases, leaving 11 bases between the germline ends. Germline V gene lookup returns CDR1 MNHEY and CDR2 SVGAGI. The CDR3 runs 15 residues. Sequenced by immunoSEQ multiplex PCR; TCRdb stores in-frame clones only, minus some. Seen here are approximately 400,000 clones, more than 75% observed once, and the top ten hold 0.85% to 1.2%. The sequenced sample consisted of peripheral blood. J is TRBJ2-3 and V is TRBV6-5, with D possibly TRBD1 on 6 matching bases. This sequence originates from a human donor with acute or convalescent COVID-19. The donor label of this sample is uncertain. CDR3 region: CASSYSWGPADTQYF. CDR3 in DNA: TGTGCCAGCAGTTACTCCTGGGGGCCGGCAGATACGCAGTATTTT.